This TCR beta chain is drawn from a study of cytomegalovirus exposure and HLA in healthy donors. As to this clone: Its antigen is unknown.

Broader study findings: Reports indicated that the classifier achieved high specificity and sensitivity in diagnosing cytomegalovirus status. A later analysis linked a missense DCLRE1C variant to TCR beta V- and J-gene trimming.

The V end was cut by 3 bases, the J end by 1 base, with 22 bases between. CDR1 and CDR2 from the germline V gene are WSHSY and SAAADI. This CDR3 has 18 residues. Vbeta (60) and Jbeta (13) primers were used in the PCR. Study processing details: Per a later analysis, the number of unique TCR beta chains was some 80 million, of which about 10 million were shared. Produced via immunoSEQ multiplex PCR; TCRdb's table is partial and in-frame only. V and J calls and clone size are as listed in that table; D and trimming were resolved from the DNA. The table shows more than 140,000 clones, with 64% occurring only once.

This sequence originates from a young woman in good health and CMV-seropositive. The sequencing input was PBMCs. The chain employs TRBV10-2 and TRBJ2-7, with D possibly matching TRBD1 (6 bases). The CDR3: CASSDLKGDAWNSYEQYF. CDR3 bases: TGCGCCAGCAGTGATTTAAAGGGGGACGCATGGAATTCCTACGAGCAGTACTTC.